The 26 T cell receptor beta chains reported below all come from one sample, sequenced in a study of blood T cells in healthy people across ages (dated by TCRdb to between 2015 and 2016). Receptors were amplified or captured by 5' RACE. Sequencing used an Illumina HiSeq 2500. A second PCR of roughly 6 to 11 cycles was run with a J-beta primer mix and a sample-barcoded 5' primer. The public reads were reanalyzed by TCRdb: fastp trimming at Q25, MiXCR alignment, in-frame beta chains only. Each CDR3 protein gets just one entry, which takes the most common genes and DNA from the rows behind it. This sample has 1 million to 1.2 million distinct CDR3 sequences in its table, and approximately 38% of those were observed once. Around 13% of the sample lies in the top ten. Material: blood. Source of these receptors: a man aged 18 to 29 in good health.

This clonotype was counted between two and nine times. The rearrangement links TRBV11-2 to TRBJ2-1; D assignment may be TRBD1 or TRBD2 (5 bases each). There are 15 residues in the CDR3. Trimming took 2 bases from V and 8 from J, leaving 16 bases between them. The germline CDR1 and CDR2 sequences are SGHAT and FQNNGV. The CDR3 nucleotides read TGTGCCAGCAGCTTAATTAGGGACGACCGGGATGAGCAGTTCTTC. It translates to CASSLIRDDRDEQFF.

The chain employs TRBV5-6 and TRBJ2-1, with D maybe TRBD1 (6 bases). The V and J ends lost 0 bases and 4 bases respectively, with 11 bases between them. CDR1 and CDR2 from the germline V gene are SGHDT and YYEEEE. CDR3 size: 15 residues. The CDR3 nucleotides read TGTGCCAGCAGCTTGGGTGTCGGACAGTACAATGAGCAGTTCTTC. It encodes CASSLGVGQYNEQFF.

This chain connects TRBV13 to TRBJ2-7; maybe TRBD2 (5 bases). From germline, CDR1 is PRHDT and CDR2 FYEKMQ (reference sequence). This CDR3 has 14 amino acids. V lost 0 bases and J 7 bases, leaving 13 bases between the germline ends. CDR3 in amino acids: CASSLGTSINEQYF. Written as DNA, the CDR3 is TGTGCCAGCAGCTTAGGAACTAGTATCAATGAGCAGTACTTC.

The chain recombines TRBV5-1 with TRBJ2-3; D is undetermined. CDR1 is SGHRS, CDR2 YFSETQ, per germline. This CDR3 contains 15 residues. V gave up 0 bases and J gave up 2 bases, with 10 bases separating them. The CDR3 loop is CASSLVVWNTDTQYF. The CDR3 DNA sequence: TGCGCCAGCAGCTTGGTAGTCTGGAACACAGATACGCAGTATTTT.

The V gene is TRBV7-9, the J gene TRBJ2-1; maybe TRBD2 (5 bases). This CDR3 spans 14 amino acids. Germline lookup yields CDR1 SEHNR and CDR2 FQNEAQ (reference sequence). Trimming took 5 bases from V and 6 from J, leaving 14 bases between them. The chain's CDR3 is CASSPRERANEQFF. The DNA of the CDR3 is TGTGCCAGCAGCCCGAGGGAGAGGGCCAATGAGCAGTTCTTC.

The gene calls are TRBV6-1 and TRBJ2-3, with 8 bases aligning to TRBD1. The V gene's germline CDR1 is MNHNS and CDR2 SASEGT. The CDR3 runs 17 residues. Trimming removed 5 bases from V and 6 bases from J; junction bases left unmatched: 16. The CDR3 spells CASSPWGAGGPSDTQYF. The CDR3 region has the DNA TGTGCCAGCAGTCCCTGGGGGGCAGGGGGCCCATCGGATACGCAGTATTTT.

This chain links TRBV28 with TRBJ2-7, with 8 positions matching TRBD1. The end of the DNA fits TRBJ2-5 better, so the J call may be wrong. This CDR3 has 16 residues. The germline V gene encodes CDR1 MDHEN and CDR2 SYDVKM. As DNA, the CDR3 is TGTGCCAGCAGCAAAGACGGACAGGGACTTGGGGAGACCCAGTACTTC. Protein: CASSKDGQGLGETQYF.

The table lists this clonotype with many counts. The chain uses TRBV12-3 or TRBV12-4 and TRBJ1-2, with a possible D match to TRBD1 (5 bases). V lost 1 base, J lost 4 bases, and 10 bases lay in between. CDR3 length equals 14 residues. CDR3 DNA: TGTGCCAGCAGTTTAGGCTCAGACAGCTATGGCTACACCTTC. Translation gives CASSLGSDSYGYTF.

The chain carries TRBV6-2 or TRBV6-3 and TRBJ2-1, with TRBD2 identical over 8 bases. V dropped 1 base and J dropped 2; count of bases not matched to a gene: 10. Per germline, CDR1 MNHEY and CDR2 SVGEGT. This CDR3 is 18 amino acids long. CDR3 in amino acids: CASSYYGLGRGAYNEQFF. For the CDR3, the DNA is TGTGCCAGCAGTTACTACGGCCTCGGGCGGGGGGCCTACAATGAGCAGTTCTTC.

The chain carries TRBV30 and TRBJ2-1, with TRBD2 matching over 7 bases. CDR3 length: 16 amino acids. Germline lookup yields CDR1 GTSNPN and CDR2 SVGIG (reference sequence). Trimming removed 2 bases from V and 0 bases from J; junction bases left unmatched: 7. CDR3 amino acids: CAWSMGGVFSYNEQFF. The CDR3 bases are TGTGCCTGGAGTATGGGGGGGGTCTTCTCCTACAATGAGCAGTTCTTC. The full variable domain, rest sourced from reference TRBV30 and TRBJ2-1, is SQTIHQWPATLVQPVGSPLSLECTVEGTSNPNLYWYRQAAGRGLQLLFYSVGIGQISSEVPQNLSASRPQDRQFILSSKKLLLSDSGFYLCAWSMGGVFSYNEQFFGPGTRLTVL.

This chain joins TRBV5-1 and TRBJ2-1, with 11 bases lining up with TRBD2. This CDR3 contains 16 residues. Losses at the gene ends were 2 bases for V and 8 bases for J; bases not matched to a gene: 9. From germline, CDR1 is SGHRS and CDR2 YFSETQ. The CDR3 spells CASSFKIAGGLDEQFF. CDR3 in DNA: TGCGCCAGCAGCTTTAAGATAGCGGGGGGGCTGGATGAGCAGTTCTTC.

The chain links TRBV7-2 to TRBJ2-2; possibly TRBD2 for D (7 bases). Germline-derived CDR1 and CDR2 are SGHTA and FQGNSA. V was cut by 6 bases and J by 7 bases, with 18 bases left in between. The CDR3 covers 15 residues. In DNA form, the CDR3 reads TGTGCCAGCAGACCAGATTCCGGGGGGCACGGGGAGCTGTTTTTT. Residues: CASRPDSGGHGELFF.

This clonotype appeared a few times. CDR3 in amino acids: CAISNTGVTNEKLFF. CDR3 coding DNA: TGTGCCATCAGCAACACAGGGGTTACTAATGAAAAACTGTTTTTT. J is TRBJ1-4 and V is TRBV10-3; 7 bases match TRBD1. This CDR3 has 15 residues. With 6 bases clipped from V and 2 bases from J, the junction kept 6 bases outside the gene matches. Germline loops: CDR1 ENHRY, CDR2 SYGVKD.

The V and J genes are TRBV7-9 and TRBJ1-5, with a tentative D call TRBD1 (6 bases). This CDR3 is built from 15 residues. Germline V gene data show CDR1 as SEHNR and CDR2 as FQNEAQ (reference sequence). V was shortened by 5 bases and J by 4 bases, with 15 bases between the two germline ends. The CDR3 is CASSPRGRSNQPQHF. The CDR3 DNA reads as TGTGCCAGCAGCCCCAGGGGTCGAAGTAATCAGCCCCAGCATTTT.

This chain uses TRBV6-1 with TRBJ1-1, with D uncertain. The CDR3 length is 14 residues. Germline lookup yields CDR1 MNHNS and CDR2 SASEGT. V was shortened by 7 bases and J by 4 bases, with 16 bases between the two germline ends. For the CDR3, the DNA is TGTGCCAGCAATAAAGTCGAAATTTTCACTGAAGCTTTCTTT. Translation: CASNKVEIFTEAFF.

The chain is built from TRBV6-5 and TRBJ2-1; 11 bases line up with TRBD2. Germline CDR1 and CDR2: MNHEY and SVGAGI. V dropped 7 bases and J dropped 5; count of bases not matched to a gene: 10. This CDR3 region has 16 residues. The CDR3 nucleotides are TGTGCCAGCACCGTTAGCGGGGGGGCCTCTGACAATGAGCAGTTCTTC. Protein product: CASTVSGGASDNEQFF.

This chain connects TRBV12-3 or TRBV12-4 to TRBJ2-5; 7 bases match TRBD1. With 7 bases clipped from V and 4 bases from J, the junction kept 15 bases outside the gene matches. This CDR3 has 16 amino acids. CDR3 nucleotide sequence: TGTGCCAGCATGACGAGACAGGGCGCCTTCCGAGAGACCCAGTACTTC. It codes for CASMTRQGAFRETQYF.

The chain uses TRBV7-9 and TRBJ1-3, with D maybe TRBD1 (6 bases). CDR3 length: 16 residues. V lost 5 bases and J lost 2, with 16 bases in between. Germline V lookup: CDR1 SEHNR, CDR2 FQNEAQ (reference sequence). CDR3 sequence reads: CASSDTDRDTGNTIYF. The DNA of the CDR3 is TGTGCCAGCAGCGATACTGACCGGGACACTGGAAACACCATATATTTT.

This sequence joins TRBV28 and TRBJ2-5; the match to TRBD1 covers 7 bases. This CDR3 is 13 amino acids long. CDR1 and CDR2 from the germline V gene are MDHEN and SYDVKM. V was pared by 6 bases and J by 4 bases, with 5 bases of the junction left unmatched. The CDR3 loop reads CASSWDSLETQYF. The CDR3 nucleotides read TGTGCCAGCAGCTGGGACAGCCTAGAGACCCAGTACTTC.

The chain combines TRBV6-5 with TRBJ2-7, with 7 bases matching TRBD1. This CDR3 region has 16 residues. V shed 0 bases, J shed 7 bases, and the junction held 12 bases outside the gene matches. The V gene's germline CDR1 is MNHEY and CDR2 SVGAGI. CDR3 nucleotides: TGTGCCAGCAGTTACTCGGCGCCGACAGGGAAGGCAGAGCAGTACTTC. Translation: CASSYSAPTGKAEQYF.

This chain uses TRBV7-2 with TRBJ1-2, with 8 bases that match TRBD1. Trimming at V came to 5 bases and at J to 7 bases, leaving 9 bases not matched to a gene. Germline V gene sequence: CDR1 SGHTA, CDR2 FQGNSA. CDR3 length: 14 amino acids. The CDR3 sequence is CASSPGTGAVGYTF. CDR3 coding DNA: TGTGCCAGCAGCCCCGGGACAGGAGCAGTTGGCTACACCTTC.

This clonotype was picked up a small number of times. The CDR3 sequence is CASGQGETQYF. The CDR3 coding sequence is TGTGCCAGTGGACAGGGAGAGACCCAGTACTTC. The rearrangement joins TRBV6-6 to TRBJ2-5; 8 bases fit TRBD1. V trimming: 9 bases; J trimming: 4 bases; junction bases outside the gene matches: 1. CDR1 and CDR2 from the germline V gene are MNHNY and SVGAGI (reference sequence). This CDR3 region has 11 residues.

This clonotype has just a few counts. The chain carries TRBV3-1 and TRBJ1-1; 7 bases are shared with TRBD1. The length of the CDR3 is 14 residues. Germline values: CDR1 LGHDT, CDR2 YNNKEL (reference sequence). Germline trimming cut 4 bases from V and 4 bases from J; bases unmatched to any gene: 6. Here the CDR3 reads CASSPGQSGTEAFF. The CDR3 DNA is TGTGCCAGCAGCCCGGGACAGTCAGGCACTGAAGCTTTCTTT.

Worth noting for this clonotype: The junction differs from germline at one of its ends, possibly a read error. The chain joins TRBV12-3 or TRBV12-4 to TRBJ2-3, with 14 bases identical to TRBD2. The CDR3 is 17 amino acids. This CDR3 is CASSWTSGGPSTDAQYF. DNA for the CDR3: TGTGCCAGCAGTTGGACTAGCGGGGGGCCTAGCACAGATGCGCAGTATTTT.

The chain has TRBV20-1 and TRBJ1-6, with a tentative D call TRBD1 (5 bases). The germline V gene encodes CDR1 DFQATT and CDR2 SNEGSKA (reference sequence). Trimming shortened V by 3 bases and J by 7 bases, and 13 bases separated the two germline ends. CDR3 length equals 14 residues. The CDR3 region has the DNA TGCAGTGCTAGTGTAGGGGAGGGGAATTCACCCCTCCACTTT. This codes for CSASVGEGNSPLHF.

V and J are TRBV2 and TRBJ2-2; 9 bases align to TRBD1. Trimming removed 5 bases from V and 5 bases from J; junction bases left unmatched: 6. Germline V gene sequence: CDR1 SNHLY, CDR2 FYNNEI. The CDR3 is 15 residues long. The CDR3 protein is CASSPGQGRTGELFF. The CDR3 nucleotides read TGTGCCAGCAGTCCCGGACAGGGGAGGACCGGGGAGCTGTTTTTT.